This entry lists 12 T cell receptor beta chains sequenced from one sample in a study of cytomegalovirus exposure and HLA in healthy donors. The PCR used 60 Vbeta and 13 Jbeta primers. The protocol was immunoSEQ multiplex PCR, while the TCRdb copy is restricted to in-frame clones and leaves out a portion. The table shows roughly 150,000 clones, with roughly 10% occurring only once. Sequencing was performed on PBMCs. These receptors all stem from a man aged 50-60 years in good health and CMV-seronegative.

The V and J genes are TRBV5-1 and TRBJ2-5; TRBD2 matches 15 bases. The CDR3 is 16 residues long. With V trimmed by 2 bases and J by 5 bases, 4 bases remained unmatched. Germline loops: CDR1 SGHRS, CDR2 YFSETQ. The chain's CDR3 is CASSFLGLAGGETQYF. CDR3 DNA: TGCGCCAGCAGCTTCCTCGGACTAGCGGGAGGGGAGACCCAGTACTTC.

This clone was counted a few times. The rearrangement uses TRBV12-2 and TRBJ2-7; the DNA was not used to check the table's D call, TRBD2. TRBV12-2 is a pseudogene segment. This CDR3 is built from 14 residues. The CDR3 sequence: CASRYSSLSYEQYF. In DNA form, the CDR3 reads TGTGCAAGTCGCTACTCGTCCCTGTCCTACGAGCAGTACTTC.

This chain connects TRBV28 to TRBJ1-1; D call uncertain. The CDR3 is made up of 13 amino acids. CDR1 is MDHEN, CDR2 SYDVKM, per germline. Trimming stripped 8 bases from V and 1 base from J, with 11 bases between. CDR3 DNA sequence: TGTGCCAGCCGTCAACAGACGAACACTGAAGCTTTCTTT. Translating gives CASRQQTNTEAFF.

This clone appeared a few times. The CDR3 nucleotides read TGTGCCAGCTATGGAGGGGTAGCGGGAGCTGGGACGCAGTATTTT. Protein: CASYGGVAGAGTQYF. The chain couples TRBV6-5 to TRBJ2-3; 9 bases map to TRBD2. V was clipped by 8 bases and J by 9 bases; unmatched bases: 15. CDR1 and CDR2 from the germline V gene are MNHEY and SVGAGI. CDR3 size: 15 residues.

The chain has TRBV5-5 and TRBJ2-7, with 8 nucleotides matching TRBD1. The ends lost 4 bases at V and 7 bases at J; junction bases unmatched: 10. The CDR3 extends over 14 amino acids. Germline V CDR1 and CDR2: SGHKS, YYEKEE (reference sequence). The CDR3 nucleotides are TGTGCCAGCAGCCAAGCGGACAGGGCGGGGGAGCAGTACTTC. This encodes CASSQADRAGEQYF. The variable domain in full, with the rest retrieved from reference TRBV5-5 and TRBJ2-7, is DAGVTQSPTHLIKTRGQQVTLRCSPISGHKSVSWYQQVLGQGPQFIFQYYEKEERGRGNFPDRFSARQFPNYSSELNVNALLLGDSALYLCASSQADRAGEQYFGPGTRLTVT.

J is TRBJ2-3 and V is TRBV29-1; D uncertain. Between the trimmed V and J ends, which lost 7 bases and 5 bases, there was a span of 13 bases. The CDR3 is made up of 12 amino acids. CDR1 and CDR2 from the germline V gene are SQVTM and ANQGSEA. The CDR3 bases are TGCAGCGCCCAACGTGGAGAAGATACGCAGTATTTT. Encoded protein: CSAQRGEDTQYF.

The chain joins TRBV19 to TRBJ1-5; 9 nucleotides align to TRBD1. Germline loops: CDR1 LNHDA, CDR2 SQIVND (reference sequence). CDR3 length: 18 amino acids. The J segment lost 2 bases and the V segment lost 1 base, leaving 9 bases of the junction unmatched. The chain's CDR3 is CASSIGTGVRIGNQPQHF. The DNA for the CDR3 is TGTGCCAGTAGTATAGGGACAGGGGTCAGGATCGGCAATCAGCCCCAGCATTTT.

The V gene is TRBV19, the J gene TRBJ1-1; 7 nucleotides agree with TRBD1. CDR1 and CDR2 from the germline V gene are LNHDA and SQIVND (reference sequence). The CDR3 sequence is 14 residues long. J lost 1 base, V lost 4 bases, and 3 bases had no gene match. CDR3 sequence (DNA): TGTGCCAGTAGTACGGGACAGCAGAACACTGAAGCTTTCTTT. As protein: CASSTGQQNTEAFF. The variable domain in full, with the rest retrieved from reference TRBV19 and TRBJ1-1, is DGGITQSPKYLFRKEGQNVTLSCEQNLNHDAMYWYRQDPGQGLRLIYYSQIVNDFQKGDIAEGYSVSREKKESFPLTVTSAQKNPTAFYLCASSTGQQNTEAFFGQGTRLTVV.

The V call is TRBV27, the J call TRBJ2-5, with TRBD2 matching over 16 bases. CDR3 length: 16 amino acids. V trimming: 6 bases; J trimming: 5 bases; junction bases outside the gene matches: 6. Germline V gives CDR1 MNHEY, CDR2 SMNVEV (reference sequence). The CDR3: CASRGTSGGAWETQYF. Written as DNA, the CDR3 is TGTGCCAGCAGGGGGACTAGCGGGGGGGCCTGGGAGACCCAGTACTTC.

This clone was picked up a small number of times. The chain employs TRBV19 and TRBJ1-2; D not resolved. The CDR3 length is 11 residues. V lost 8 bases, J lost 8 bases, and 12 bases lay in between. The germline V gene has CDR1 LNHDA and CDR2 SQIVND (reference sequence). The DNA for the CDR3 is TGTGCCAGTCGTTACTCGGGAGGCTACACCTTC. Its protein product is CASRYSGGYTF.

This chain links TRBV30 with TRBJ1-5; tentative D call: TRBD1 (5 bases). Germline CDR1 reads GTSNPN; CDR2 reads SVGIG (reference sequence). Trimming removed 2 bases at V and 7 bases at J, with 12 bases between. The CDR3 sequence is 13 residues long. The CDR3 bases are TGTGCCTGGAGTAGCAGGGCCGACCAGCCCCAGCATTTT. Translating gives CAWSSRADQPQHF.

This clone appeared a few times. This rearrangement joins TRBV5-8 to TRBJ1-3; D may be TRBD1 (5 bases). V was pared by 4 bases and J by 0 bases, with 8 bases between. The CDR3 has 14 amino acids. In germline, CDR1 is SGHTS, CDR2 YDEGEE. The CDR3 nucleotides are TGTGCCAGCAGCCCAGGGTTCTCTGGAAACACCATATATTTT. This sequence encodes CASSPGFSGNTIYF.